What follows is one T cell receptor beta chain and its context. Its antigen remains unknown. Using RNA template, CDR3s of TCR alpha and beta were amplified with iRepertoire arm-PCR. TCRdb analysed the multiplex PCR reads with MiXCR anew, one entry per CDR3 protein. The table shows 300,000 to 400,000 distinct CDR3 sequences, with around 38% occurring only once. V lost 2 bases and J 4 bases, leaving 14 bases between the germline ends. Germline CDR1 reads MNHEY; CDR2 reads SMNVEV (reference sequence). The CDR3 is made up of 15 amino acids. This sample is drawn from a study of glioma-infiltrating T cells. About the research overall: Glioma patients had dexamethasone for six or fewer days before surgery. Target coverage was roughly 4.5- to 11-fold for about a million blood T cells. Overall study findings and caveats: A blood CDR3 motif signature was depleted in highly divergent patients. Gliomas, especially low-grade, showed above-expected tissue-blood divergence; non-neoplastic patients showed below.

This TCR was recovered from a human donor with low-grade glioma or glioblastoma, undergoing nonglioma brain surgery, or in good health (not recorded which). V usage is TRBV27 and J usage is TRBJ1-2; maybe TRBD1 (5 bases). Sample: glioma tissue, nonneoplastic brain tissue, or PBMCs (not recorded which). The CDR3 DNA follows: TGTGCCAGCAGTTTAGGATCCGGGGGTTCCTATGGCTACACCTTC. It translates to CASSLGSGGSYGYTF.